This T cell receptor (beta chain) was documented in a study of radiation and T cells in renal cell carcinoma. This CDR3 has 18 amino acids. Germline-derived CDR1 and CDR2 are SSHAT and FNYEAQ (reference sequence). Time point described: blood 4 weeks post-SBRT, at nephrectomy. The treatment is: 15 Gy SBRT to primary tumor, nephrectomy 4 weeks later. Notes on this clone: One end of the junction does not line up with germline, which may come from a read error.

The assay was immunoSEQ multiplex PCR, and TCRdb's table has in-frame clones only and misses some. The sample lists about 73,000 clones; roughly 85% were seen once. Sequences were derived from blood, sampled from a patient whose treatment included radiotherapy and nephrectomy. V usage is TRBV7-7 and J usage is TRBJ2-7; 9 bases line up with TRBD1. The sequence derives from a woman aged 55-75 years with renal cell carcinoma. The CDR3 here is CASSLGPRLGQGGYEQYF. As DNA, the CDR3 is TGTGCTAGCAGCTTGGGGCCCCGCCTGGGACAGGGAGGCTACGAGCAGTACTTC.